This T cell receptor beta chain was captured by sequencing in a study of blood T cell repertoires in COVID-19. Study summary: The United States, Italy and Spain were the sources of the acute and convalescent COVID-19 samples. T cells, B-cell-depleted T cells, or PBMCs provided the cDNA or gDNA that served as material.

A single count supports this clone. CDR3 length equals 15 residues. V gave up 2 bases and J gave up 0 bases, with 12 bases separating them. From germline, CDR1 is SGHDT and CDR2 YYEEEE. In the original analysis: For nucleated cells, counts were estimated from reference gene primer amplification. Assay: immunoSEQ multiplex PCR; the TCRdb copy retains only in-frame clones and omits some. V, J and clone size are those of that table, while D and trimming were read from the DNA. The sample includes roughly 330,000 clones, approximately 82% of them seen just once. This receptor was obtained from a woman in her 50s with acute or convalescent COVID-19. Source material: peripheral blood. The chain recombines TRBV5-6 with TRBJ2-7; possibly TRBD1 for D (5 bases). The CDR3 is CASSFWTPISYEQYF. CDR3 nucleotide sequence: TGTGCCAGCAGCTTTTGGACACCGATCTCCTACGAGCAGTACTTC.